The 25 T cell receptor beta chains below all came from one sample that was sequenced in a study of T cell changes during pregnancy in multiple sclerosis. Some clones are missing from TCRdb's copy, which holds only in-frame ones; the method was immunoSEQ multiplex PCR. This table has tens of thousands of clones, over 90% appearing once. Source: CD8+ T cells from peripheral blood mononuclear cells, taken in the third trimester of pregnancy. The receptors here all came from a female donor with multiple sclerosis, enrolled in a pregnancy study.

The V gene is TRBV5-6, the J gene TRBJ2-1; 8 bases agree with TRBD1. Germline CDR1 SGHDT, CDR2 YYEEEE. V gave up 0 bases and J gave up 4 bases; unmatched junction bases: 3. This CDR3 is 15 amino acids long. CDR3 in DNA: TGTGCCAGCAGCTTGGGGACAGGGATGTACAATGAGCAGTTCTTC. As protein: CASSLGTGMYNEQFF.

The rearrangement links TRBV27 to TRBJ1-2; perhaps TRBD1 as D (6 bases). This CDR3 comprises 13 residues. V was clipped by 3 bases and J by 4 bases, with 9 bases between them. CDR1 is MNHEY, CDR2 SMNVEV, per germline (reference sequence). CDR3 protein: CASSFGQTYGYTF. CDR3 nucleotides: TGTGCCAGCAGTTTTGGACAGACCTATGGCTACACCTTC.

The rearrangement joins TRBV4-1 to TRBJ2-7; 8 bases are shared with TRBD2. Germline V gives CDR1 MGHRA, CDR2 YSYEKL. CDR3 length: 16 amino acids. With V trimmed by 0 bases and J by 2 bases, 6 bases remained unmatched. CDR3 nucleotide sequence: TGCGCCAGCAGCCAAGATCTTGTAGCGGGGCCCTACGAGCAGTACTTC. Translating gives CASSQDLVAGPYEQYF.

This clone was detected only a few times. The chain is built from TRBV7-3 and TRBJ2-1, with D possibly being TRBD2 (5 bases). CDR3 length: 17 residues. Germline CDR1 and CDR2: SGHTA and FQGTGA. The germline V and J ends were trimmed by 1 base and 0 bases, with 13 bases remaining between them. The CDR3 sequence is CASSLMGAPSSYNEQFF. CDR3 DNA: TGTGCCAGCAGCTTAATGGGAGCTCCCAGCTCCTACAATGAGCAGTTCTTC.

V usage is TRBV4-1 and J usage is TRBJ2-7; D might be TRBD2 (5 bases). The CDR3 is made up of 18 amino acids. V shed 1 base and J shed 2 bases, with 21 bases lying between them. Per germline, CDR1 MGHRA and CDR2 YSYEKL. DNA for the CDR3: TGCGCCAGCAGCCAAGTTGAATCCGGGGTATCGAGCCCCTACGAGCAGTACTTC. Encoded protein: CASSQVESGVSSPYEQYF.

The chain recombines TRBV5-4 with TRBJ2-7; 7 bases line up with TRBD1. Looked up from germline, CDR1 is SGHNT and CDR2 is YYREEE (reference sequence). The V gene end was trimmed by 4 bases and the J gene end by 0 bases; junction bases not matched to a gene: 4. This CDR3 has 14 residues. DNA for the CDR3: TGTGCCAGCAGCGCGACAGGGTTCTCCTACGAGCAGTACTTC. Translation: CASSATGFSYEQYF.

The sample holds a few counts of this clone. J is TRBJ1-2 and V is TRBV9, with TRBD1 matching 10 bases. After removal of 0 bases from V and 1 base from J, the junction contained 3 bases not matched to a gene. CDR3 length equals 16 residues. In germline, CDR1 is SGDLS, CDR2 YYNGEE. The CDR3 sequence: CASSVARDRGNYGYTF. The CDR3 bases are TGTGCCAGCAGCGTAGCCCGGGACAGGGGTAACTATGGCTACACCTTC.

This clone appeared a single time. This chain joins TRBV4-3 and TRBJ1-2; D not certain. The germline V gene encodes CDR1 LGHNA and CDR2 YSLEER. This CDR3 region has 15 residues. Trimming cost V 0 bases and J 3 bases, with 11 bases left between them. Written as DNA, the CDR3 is TGCGCCAGCAGCCAAGAGGTAACGGACTACTATGGCTACACCTTC. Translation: CASSQEVTDYYGYTF.

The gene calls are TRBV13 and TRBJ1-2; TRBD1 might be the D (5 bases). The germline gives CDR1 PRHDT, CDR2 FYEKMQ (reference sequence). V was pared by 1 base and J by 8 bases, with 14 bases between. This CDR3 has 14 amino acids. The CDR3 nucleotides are TGTGCCAGCAGCTTAGCAGGAGCGCGGGGGGGCTACACCTTC. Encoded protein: CASSLAGARGGYTF.

For the CDR3, the DNA is TGTGCCGCCCGAAGGGGGAACCATGAAAAACTGTTTTTT. This sequence encodes CAARRGNHEKLFF. The chain joins TRBV27 to TRBJ1-4, with a weak D call TRBD1 (6 bases). V dropped 11 bases and J dropped 6 bases, with 16 bases sitting between them. This CDR3 is 13 amino acids long. Per the germline V gene, CDR1 is MNHEY and CDR2 is SMNVEV (reference sequence).

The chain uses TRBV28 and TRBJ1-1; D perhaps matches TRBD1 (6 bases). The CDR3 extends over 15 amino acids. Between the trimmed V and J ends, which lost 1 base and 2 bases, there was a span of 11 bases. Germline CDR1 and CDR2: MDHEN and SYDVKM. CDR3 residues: CASSLFTGINTEAFF. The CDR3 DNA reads TGTGCCAGCAGTTTATTTACAGGGATAAACACTGAAGCTTTCTTT.

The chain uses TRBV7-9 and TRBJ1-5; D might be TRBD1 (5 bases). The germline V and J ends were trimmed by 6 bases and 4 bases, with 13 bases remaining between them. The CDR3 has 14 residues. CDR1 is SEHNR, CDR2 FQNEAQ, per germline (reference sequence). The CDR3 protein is CASRGPGINQPQHF. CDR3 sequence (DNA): TGTGCCAGCAGGGGGCCAGGAATTAATCAGCCCCAGCATTTT.

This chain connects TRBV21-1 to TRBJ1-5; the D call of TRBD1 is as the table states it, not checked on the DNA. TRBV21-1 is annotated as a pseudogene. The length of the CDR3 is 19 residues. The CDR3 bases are TGTGCCAGCAGCAAGGGGATTAAGTGTCAAACAGGGGTGGGACAGCCCCAGCATTTT. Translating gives CASSKGIKCQTGVGQPQHF.

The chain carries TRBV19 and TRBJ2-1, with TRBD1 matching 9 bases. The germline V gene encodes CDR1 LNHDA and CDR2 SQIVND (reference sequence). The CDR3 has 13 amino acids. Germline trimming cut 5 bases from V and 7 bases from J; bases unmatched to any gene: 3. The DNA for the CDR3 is TGTGCCAGTAGTGGGACAGGGTGGAATGAGCAGTTCTTC. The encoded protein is CASSGTGWNEQFF. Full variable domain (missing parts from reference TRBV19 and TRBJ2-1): DGGITQSPKYLFRKEGQNVTLSCEQNLNHDAMYWYRQDPGQGLRLIYYSQIVNDFQKGDIAEGYSVSREKKESFPLTVTSAQKNPTAFYLCASSGTGWNEQFFGPGTRLTVL.

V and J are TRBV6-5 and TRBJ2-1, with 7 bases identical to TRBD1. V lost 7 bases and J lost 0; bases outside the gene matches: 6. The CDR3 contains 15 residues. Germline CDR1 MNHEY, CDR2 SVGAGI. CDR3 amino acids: CASTLTGDSYNEQFF. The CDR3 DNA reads TGTGCCAGCACTTTAACAGGGGACTCCTACAATGAGCAGTTCTTC.

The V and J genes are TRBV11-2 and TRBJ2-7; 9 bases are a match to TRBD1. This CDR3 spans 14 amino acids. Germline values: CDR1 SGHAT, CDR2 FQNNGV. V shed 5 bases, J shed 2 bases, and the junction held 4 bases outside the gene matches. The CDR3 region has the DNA TGTGCCAGCAGCCTTGGGACAGGGACCTACGAGCAGTACTTC. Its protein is CASSLGTGTYEQYF. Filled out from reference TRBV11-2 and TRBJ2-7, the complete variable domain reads EAGVAQSPRYKIIEKRQSVAFWCNPISGHATLYWYQQILGQGPKLLIQFQNNGVVDDSQLPKDRFSAERLKGVDSTLKIQPAKLEDSAVYLCASSLGTGTYEQYFGPGTRLTVT.

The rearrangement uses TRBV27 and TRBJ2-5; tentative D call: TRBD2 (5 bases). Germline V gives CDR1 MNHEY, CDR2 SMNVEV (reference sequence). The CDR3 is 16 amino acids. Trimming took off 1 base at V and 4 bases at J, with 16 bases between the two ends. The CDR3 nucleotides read TGTGCCAGCAGTTTATTAGCCAGCGGAGCTAGAGAGACCCAGTACTTC. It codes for CASSLLASGARETQYF.

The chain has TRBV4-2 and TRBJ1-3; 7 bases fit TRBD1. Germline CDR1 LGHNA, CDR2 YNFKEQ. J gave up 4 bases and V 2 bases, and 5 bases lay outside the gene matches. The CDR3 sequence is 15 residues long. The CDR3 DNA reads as TGTGCCAGCAGCCAAATGACAGGGAGGGGAAACACCATATATTTT. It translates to CASSQMTGRGNTIYF.

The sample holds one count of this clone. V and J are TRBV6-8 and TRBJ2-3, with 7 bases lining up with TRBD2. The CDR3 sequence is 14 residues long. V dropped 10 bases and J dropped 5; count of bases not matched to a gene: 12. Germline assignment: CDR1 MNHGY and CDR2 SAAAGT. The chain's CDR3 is CATPGRLAEDTQYF. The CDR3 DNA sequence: TGTGCCACCCCAGGTCGCCTAGCGGAAGATACGCAGTATTTT.

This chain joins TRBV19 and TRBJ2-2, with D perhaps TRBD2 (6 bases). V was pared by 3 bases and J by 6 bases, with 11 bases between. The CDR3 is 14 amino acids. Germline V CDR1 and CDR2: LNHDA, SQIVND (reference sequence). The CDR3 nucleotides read TGTGCCAGTAGTATGGGGACTCCCCCCGGGGAGCTGTTTTTT. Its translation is CASSMGTPPGELFF.

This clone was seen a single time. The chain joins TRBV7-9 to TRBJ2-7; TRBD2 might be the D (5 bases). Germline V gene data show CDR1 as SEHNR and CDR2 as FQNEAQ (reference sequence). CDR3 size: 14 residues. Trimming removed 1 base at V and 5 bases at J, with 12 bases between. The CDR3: CASSLDSGFNEQYF. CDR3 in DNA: TGTGCCAGCAGCTTAGATTCGGGATTCAACGAGCAGTACTTC.

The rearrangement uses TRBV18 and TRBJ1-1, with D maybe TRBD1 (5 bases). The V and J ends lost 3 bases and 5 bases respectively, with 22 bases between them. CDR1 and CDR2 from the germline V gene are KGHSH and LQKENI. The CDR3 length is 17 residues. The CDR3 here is CASSPPLLTEIPTEAFF. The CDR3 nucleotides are TGTGCCAGCTCACCTCCCCTATTGACAGAAATTCCTACTGAAGCTTTCTTT. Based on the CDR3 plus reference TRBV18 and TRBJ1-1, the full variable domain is NAGVMQNPRHLVRRRGQEARLRCSPMKGHSHVYWYRQLPEEGLKFMVYLQKENIIDESGMPKERFSAEFPKEGPSILRIQQVVRGDSAAYFCASSPPLLTEIPTEAFFGQGTRLTVV.

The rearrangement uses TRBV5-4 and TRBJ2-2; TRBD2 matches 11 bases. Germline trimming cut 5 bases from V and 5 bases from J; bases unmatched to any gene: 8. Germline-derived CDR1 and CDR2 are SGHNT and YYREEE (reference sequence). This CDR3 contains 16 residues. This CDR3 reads CASSLTSGSLTGELFF. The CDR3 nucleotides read TGTGCCAGCAGTCTTACTAGCGGGAGTTTGACCGGGGAGCTGTTTTTT.

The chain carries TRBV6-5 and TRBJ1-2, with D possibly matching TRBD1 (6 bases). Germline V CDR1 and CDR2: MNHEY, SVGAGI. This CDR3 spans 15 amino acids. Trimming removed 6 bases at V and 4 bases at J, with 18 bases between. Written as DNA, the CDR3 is TGTGCCAGCAGGACAGGATCAGAAAAAAGCTATGGCTACACCTTC. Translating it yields CASRTGSEKSYGYTF.

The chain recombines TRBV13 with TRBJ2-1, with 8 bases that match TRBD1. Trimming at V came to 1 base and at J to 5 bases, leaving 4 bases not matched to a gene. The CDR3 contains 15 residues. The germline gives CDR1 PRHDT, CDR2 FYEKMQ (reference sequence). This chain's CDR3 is CASSLESTGDNEQFF. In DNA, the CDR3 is TGTGCCAGCAGCTTAGAGTCGACAGGGGACAATGAGCAGTTCTTC.